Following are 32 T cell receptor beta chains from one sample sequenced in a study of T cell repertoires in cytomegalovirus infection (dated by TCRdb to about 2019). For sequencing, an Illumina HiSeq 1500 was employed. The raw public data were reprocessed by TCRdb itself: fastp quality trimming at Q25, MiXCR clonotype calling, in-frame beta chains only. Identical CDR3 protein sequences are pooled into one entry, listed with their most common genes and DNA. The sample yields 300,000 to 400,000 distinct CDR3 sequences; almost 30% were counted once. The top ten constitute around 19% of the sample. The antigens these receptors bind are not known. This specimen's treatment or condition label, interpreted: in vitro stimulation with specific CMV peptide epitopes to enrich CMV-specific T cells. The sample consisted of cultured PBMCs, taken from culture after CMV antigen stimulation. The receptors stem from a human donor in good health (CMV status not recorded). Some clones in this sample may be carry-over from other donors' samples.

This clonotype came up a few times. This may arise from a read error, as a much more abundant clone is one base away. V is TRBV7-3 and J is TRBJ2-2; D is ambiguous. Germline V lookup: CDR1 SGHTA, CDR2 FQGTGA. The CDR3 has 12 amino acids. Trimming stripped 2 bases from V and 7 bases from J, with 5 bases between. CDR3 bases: TGTGCCAGCAGCTTAGACGTCGGGGAGCTGTTTTTT. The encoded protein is CASSLDVGELFF. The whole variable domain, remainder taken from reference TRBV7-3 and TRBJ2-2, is GAGVSQTPSNKVTEKGKYVELRCDPISGHTALYWYRQSLGQGPEFLIYFQGTGAADDSGLPNDRFFAVRPEGSVSTLKIQRTERGDSAVYLCASSLDVGELFFGEGSRLTVL.

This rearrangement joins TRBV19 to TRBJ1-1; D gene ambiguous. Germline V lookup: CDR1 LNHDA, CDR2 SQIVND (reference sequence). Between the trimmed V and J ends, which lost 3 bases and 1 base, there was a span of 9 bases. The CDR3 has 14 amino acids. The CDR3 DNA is TGTGCCAGTAGTATCGTCCAGACGAACACTGAAGCTTTCTTT. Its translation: CASSIVQTNTEAFF.

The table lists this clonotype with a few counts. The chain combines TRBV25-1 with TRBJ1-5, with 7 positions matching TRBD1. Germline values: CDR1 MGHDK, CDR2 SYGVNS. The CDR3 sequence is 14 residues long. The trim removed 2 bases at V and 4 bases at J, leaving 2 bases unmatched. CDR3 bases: TGTGCCAGCAGTGAAACAGGGGTAAATCAGCCCCAGCATTTT. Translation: CASSETGVNQPQHF.

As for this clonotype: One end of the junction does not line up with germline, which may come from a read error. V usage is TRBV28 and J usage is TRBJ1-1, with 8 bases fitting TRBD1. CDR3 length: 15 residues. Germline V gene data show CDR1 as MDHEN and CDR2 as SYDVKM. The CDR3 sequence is CASNLYRGGSTKAFF. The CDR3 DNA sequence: TGTGCCAGCAACCTCTACAGGGGGGGATCCACTAAAGCTTTCTTT. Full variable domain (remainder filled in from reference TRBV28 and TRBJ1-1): DVKVTQSSRYLVKRTGEKVFLECVQDMDHENMFWYRQDPGLGLRLIYFSYDVKMKEKGDIPEGYSVSREKKERFSLILESASTNQTSMYLCASNLYRGGSTKAFFGQGTRLTVV.

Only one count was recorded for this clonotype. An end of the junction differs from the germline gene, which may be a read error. This CDR3 reads CASSLFWVNSGNTIHF. The CDR3 nucleotides read TGTGCCAGCAGCTTATTCTGGGTTAACTCTGGAAACACCATACATTTT. The chain has TRBV7-8 and TRBJ1-3; D is unresolved. This CDR3 contains 16 residues. Germline V gene lookup returns CDR1 SGHVS and CDR2 FQNEAQ.

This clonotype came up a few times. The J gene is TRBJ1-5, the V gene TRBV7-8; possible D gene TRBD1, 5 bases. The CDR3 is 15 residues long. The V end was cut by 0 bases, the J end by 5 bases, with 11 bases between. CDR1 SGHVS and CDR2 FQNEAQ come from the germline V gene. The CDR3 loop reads CASSLAAGSHQPQHF. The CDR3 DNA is TGTGCCAGCAGCTTAGCGGCAGGGTCCCATCAGCCCCAGCATTTT.

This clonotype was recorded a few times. DNA for the CDR3: TGTGCCAGCAGCCAAGATCTGCAGGTCCTTAATTCACCCCTCCACTTT. Its translation is CASSQDLQVLNSPLHF. This sequence joins TRBV4-2 and TRBJ1-6; no firm D call. Germline lookup yields CDR1 LGHNA and CDR2 YNFKEQ. This CDR3 comprises 16 residues. V lost 0 bases and J lost 6, with 12 bases in between.

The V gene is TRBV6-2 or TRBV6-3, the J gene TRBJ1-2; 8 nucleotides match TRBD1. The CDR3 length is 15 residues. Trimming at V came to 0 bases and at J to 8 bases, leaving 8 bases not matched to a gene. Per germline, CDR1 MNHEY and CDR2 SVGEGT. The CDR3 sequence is CASSYSRGQGGGYTF. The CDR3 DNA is TGTGCCAGCAGTTACTCCCGCGGACAGGGCGGGGGCTACACCTTC.

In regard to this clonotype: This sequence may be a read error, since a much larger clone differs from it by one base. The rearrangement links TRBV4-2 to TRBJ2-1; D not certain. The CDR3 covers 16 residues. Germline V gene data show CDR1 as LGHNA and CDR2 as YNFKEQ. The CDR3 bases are TGTGCCAACAGCCAAGATCTGCCAGGAAATTACAATGAGCAGTTCTTC. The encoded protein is CANSQDLPGNYNEQFF.

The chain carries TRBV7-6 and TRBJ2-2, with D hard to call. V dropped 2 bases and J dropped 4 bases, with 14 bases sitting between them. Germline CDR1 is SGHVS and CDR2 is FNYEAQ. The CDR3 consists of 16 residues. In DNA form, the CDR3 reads TGTGCCAGCAGCTTAAGGGCCGAGAGGAGCACCGGGGAGCTGTTTTTT. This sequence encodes CASSLRAERSTGELFF.

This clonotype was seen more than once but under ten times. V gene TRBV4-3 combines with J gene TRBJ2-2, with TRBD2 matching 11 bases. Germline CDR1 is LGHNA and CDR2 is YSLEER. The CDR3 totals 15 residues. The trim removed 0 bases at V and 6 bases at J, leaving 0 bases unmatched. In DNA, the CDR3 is TGCGCCAGCAGCCAAGAACTAGCGGGGGCCGGGGAGCTGTTTTTT. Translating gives CASSQELAGAGELFF.

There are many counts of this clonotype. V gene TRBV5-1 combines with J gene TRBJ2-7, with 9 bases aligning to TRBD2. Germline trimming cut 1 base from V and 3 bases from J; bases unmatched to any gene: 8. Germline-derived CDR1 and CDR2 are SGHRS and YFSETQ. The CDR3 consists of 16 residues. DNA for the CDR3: TGCGCCAGCAGCTTGACTGGGACTAGCAAACTCTACGAGCAGTACTTC. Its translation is CASSLTGTSKLYEQYF.

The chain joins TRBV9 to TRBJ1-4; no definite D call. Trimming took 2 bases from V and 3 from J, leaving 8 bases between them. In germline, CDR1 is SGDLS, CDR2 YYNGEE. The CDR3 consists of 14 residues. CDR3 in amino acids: CASSVEASNEKLFF. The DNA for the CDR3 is TGTGCCAGCAGCGTGGAGGCGTCTAATGAAAAACTGTTTTTT. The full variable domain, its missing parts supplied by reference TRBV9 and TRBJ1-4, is DSGVTQTPKHLITATGQRVTLRCSPRSGDLSVYWYQQSLDQGLQFLIQYYNGEERAKGNILERFSAQQFPDLHSELNLSSLELGDSALYFCASSVEASNEKLFFGSGTQLSVL.

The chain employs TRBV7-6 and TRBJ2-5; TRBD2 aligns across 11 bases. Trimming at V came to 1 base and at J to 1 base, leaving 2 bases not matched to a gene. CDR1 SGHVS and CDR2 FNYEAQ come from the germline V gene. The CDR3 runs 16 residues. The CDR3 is CASSLDLAGGQETQYF. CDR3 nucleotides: TGTGCCAGCAGCTTAGATCTAGCGGGGGGCCAAGAGACCCAGTACTTC. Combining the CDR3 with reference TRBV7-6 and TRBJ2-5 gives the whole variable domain GAGVSQSPRYKVTKRGQDVALRCDPISGHVSLYWYRQALGQGPEFLTYFNYEAQQDKSGLPNDRFSAERPEGSISTLTIQRTEQRDSAMYRCASSLDLAGGQETQYFGPGTRLLVL.

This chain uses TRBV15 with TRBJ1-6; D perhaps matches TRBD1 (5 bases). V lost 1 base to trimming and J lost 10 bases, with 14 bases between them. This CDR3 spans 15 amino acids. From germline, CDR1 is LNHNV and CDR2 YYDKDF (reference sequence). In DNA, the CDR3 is TGTGCCACCAGCAGAGTAAGGGAGGGGATCTCACCCCTCCACTTT. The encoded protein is CATSRVREGISPLHF.

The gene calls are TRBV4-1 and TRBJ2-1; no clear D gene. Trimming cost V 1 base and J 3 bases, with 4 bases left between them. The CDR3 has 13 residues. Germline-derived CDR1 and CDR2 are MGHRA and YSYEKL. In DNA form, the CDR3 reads TGCGCCAGCAGCCAAGTTGGCTACAATGAGCAGTTCTTC. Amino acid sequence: CASSQVGYNEQFF.

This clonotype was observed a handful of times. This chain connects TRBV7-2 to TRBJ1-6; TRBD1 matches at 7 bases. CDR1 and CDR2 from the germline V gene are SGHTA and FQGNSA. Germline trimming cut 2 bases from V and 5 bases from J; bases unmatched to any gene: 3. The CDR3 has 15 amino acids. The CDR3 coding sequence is TGTGCCAGCAGCTTAAGGGGACAGAATAATTCACCCCTCCACTTT. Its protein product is CASSLRGQNNSPLHF.

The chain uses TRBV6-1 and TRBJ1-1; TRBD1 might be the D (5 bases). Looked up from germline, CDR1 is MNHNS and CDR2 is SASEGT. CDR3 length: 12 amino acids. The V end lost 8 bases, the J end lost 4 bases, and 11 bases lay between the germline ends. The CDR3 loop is CASGGGFTEAFF. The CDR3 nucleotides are TGTGCCAGCGGGGGAGGGTTCACTGAAGCTTTCTTT.

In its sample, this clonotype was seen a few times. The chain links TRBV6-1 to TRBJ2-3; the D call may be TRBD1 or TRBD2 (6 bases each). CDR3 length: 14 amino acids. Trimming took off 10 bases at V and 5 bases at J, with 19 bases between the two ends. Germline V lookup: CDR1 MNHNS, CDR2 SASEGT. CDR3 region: CANSPRGLEDTQYF. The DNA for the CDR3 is TGTGCCAACAGCCCCCGGGGGCTTGAAGATACGCAGTATTTT.

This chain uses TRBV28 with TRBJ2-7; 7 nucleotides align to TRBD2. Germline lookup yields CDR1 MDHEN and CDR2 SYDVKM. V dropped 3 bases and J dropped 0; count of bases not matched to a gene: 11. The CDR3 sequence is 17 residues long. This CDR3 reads CASSFDFGTKSSYEQYF. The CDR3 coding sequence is TGTGCCAGCAGTTTCGACTTTGGGACTAAAAGCTCCTACGAGCAGTACTTC.

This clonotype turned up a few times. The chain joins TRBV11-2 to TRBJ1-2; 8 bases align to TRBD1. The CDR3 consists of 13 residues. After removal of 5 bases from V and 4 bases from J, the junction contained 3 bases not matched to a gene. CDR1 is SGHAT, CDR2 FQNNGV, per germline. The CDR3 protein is CASSMDRVYGYTF. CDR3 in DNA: TGTGCCAGCAGCATGGACAGGGTCTATGGCTACACCTTC. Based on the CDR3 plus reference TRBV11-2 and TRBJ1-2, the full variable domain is EAGVAQSPRYKIIEKRQSVAFWCNPISGHATLYWYQQILGQGPKLLIQFQNNGVVDDSQLPKDRFSAERLKGVDSTLKIQPAKLEDSAVYLCASSMDRVYGYTFGSGTRLTVV.

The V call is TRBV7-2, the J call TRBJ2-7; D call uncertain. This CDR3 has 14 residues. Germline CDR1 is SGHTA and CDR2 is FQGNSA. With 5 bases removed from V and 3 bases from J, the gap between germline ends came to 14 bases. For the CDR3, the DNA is TGTGCCAGCAGCCCTGTCGGGCCCCACTACGAGCAGTACTTC. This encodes CASSPVGPHYEQYF.

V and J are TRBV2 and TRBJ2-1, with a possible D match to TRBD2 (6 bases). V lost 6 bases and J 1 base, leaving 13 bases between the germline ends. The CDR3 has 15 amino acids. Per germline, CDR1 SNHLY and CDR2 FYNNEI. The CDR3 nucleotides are TGTGCCAGCAGGGGAGGAGCGGATTCCTACAATGAGCAGTTCTTC. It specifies CASRGGADSYNEQFF. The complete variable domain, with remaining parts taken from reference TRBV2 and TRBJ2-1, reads EPEVTQTPSHQVTQMGQEVILRCVPISNHLYFYWYRQILGQKVEFLVSFYNNEISEKSEIFDDQFSVERPDGSNFTLKIRSTKLEDSAMYFCASRGGADSYNEQFFGPGTRLTVL.

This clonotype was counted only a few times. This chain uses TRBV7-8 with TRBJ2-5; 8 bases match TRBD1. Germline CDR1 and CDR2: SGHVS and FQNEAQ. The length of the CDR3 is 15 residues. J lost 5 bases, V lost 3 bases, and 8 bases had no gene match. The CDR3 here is CASSFGQGRKETQYF. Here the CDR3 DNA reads TGTGCCAGCAGCTTCGGACAGGGAAGGAAGGAGACCCAGTACTTC.

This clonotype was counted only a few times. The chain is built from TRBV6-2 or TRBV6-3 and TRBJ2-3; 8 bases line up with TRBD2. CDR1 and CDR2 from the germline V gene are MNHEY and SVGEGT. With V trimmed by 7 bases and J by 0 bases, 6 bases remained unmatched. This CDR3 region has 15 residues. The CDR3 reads CASMVPGGSTDTQYF. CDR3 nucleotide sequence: TGTGCCAGCATGGTCCCGGGGGGGAGCACAGATACGCAGTATTTT.

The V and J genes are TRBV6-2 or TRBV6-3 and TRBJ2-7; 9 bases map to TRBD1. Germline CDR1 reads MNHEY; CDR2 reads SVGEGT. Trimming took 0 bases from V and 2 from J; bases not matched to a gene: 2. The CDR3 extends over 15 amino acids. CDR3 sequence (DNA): TGTGCCAGCAGTTACTCCGGGACAGGGACCTACGAGCAGTACTTC. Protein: CASSYSGTGTYEQYF.

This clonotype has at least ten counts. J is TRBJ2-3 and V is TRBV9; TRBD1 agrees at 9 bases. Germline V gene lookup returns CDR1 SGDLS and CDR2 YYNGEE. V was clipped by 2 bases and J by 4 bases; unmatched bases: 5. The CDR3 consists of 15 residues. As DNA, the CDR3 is TGTGCCAGCAGCGTCTGGGGGACAGGGTCAGATACGCAGTATTTT. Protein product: CASSVWGTGSDTQYF.

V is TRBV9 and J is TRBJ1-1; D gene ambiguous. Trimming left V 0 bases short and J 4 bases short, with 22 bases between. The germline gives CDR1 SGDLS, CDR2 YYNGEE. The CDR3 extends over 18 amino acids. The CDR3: CASSVEETIVGYGTEAFF. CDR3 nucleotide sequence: TGTGCCAGCAGCGTAGAGGAGACAATTGTGGGATATGGCACTGAAGCTTTCTTT.

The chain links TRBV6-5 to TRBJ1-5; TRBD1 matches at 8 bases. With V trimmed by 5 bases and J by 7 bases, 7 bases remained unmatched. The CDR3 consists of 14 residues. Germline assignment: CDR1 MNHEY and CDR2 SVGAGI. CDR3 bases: TGTGCCAGCAGTGACAGGGGAGAGATACAGCCCCAGCATTTT. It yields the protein CASSDRGEIQPQHF.

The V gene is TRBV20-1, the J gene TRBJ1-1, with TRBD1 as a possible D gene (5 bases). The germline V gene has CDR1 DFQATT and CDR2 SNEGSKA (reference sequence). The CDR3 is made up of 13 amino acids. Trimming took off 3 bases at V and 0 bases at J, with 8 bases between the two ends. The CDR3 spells CSARGRVNTEAFF. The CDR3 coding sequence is TGCAGTGCTAGGGGCAGGGTGAACACTGAAGCTTTCTTT.

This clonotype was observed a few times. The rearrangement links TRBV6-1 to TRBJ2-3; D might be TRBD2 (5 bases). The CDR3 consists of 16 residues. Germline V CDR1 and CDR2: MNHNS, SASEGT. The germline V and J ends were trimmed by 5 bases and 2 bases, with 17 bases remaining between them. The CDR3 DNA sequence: TGTGCCAGCAGTTCCTCGCTAGCTTCCACCACAGATACGCAGTATTTT. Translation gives CASSSSLASTTDTQYF.

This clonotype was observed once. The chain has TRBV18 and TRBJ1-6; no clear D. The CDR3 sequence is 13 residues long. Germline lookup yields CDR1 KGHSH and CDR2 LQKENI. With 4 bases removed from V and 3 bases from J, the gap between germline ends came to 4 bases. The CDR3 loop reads CASSRDYNSPLHF. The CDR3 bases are TGTGCCAGCTCACGTGACTATAATTCACCCCTCCACTTT.